The T cell receptor beta chain under discussion was sequenced for a study of control samples from healthy donors and cancer patients. This CDR3 comprises 17 residues. Germline V gene lookup returns CDR1 MNHEY and CDR2 SMNVEV (reference sequence). V trimming: 5 bases; J trimming: 7 bases; junction bases outside the gene matches: 13. This clone was detected only a few times. Some clones are missing from TCRdb's copy, which holds only in-frame ones; the method was immunoSEQ multiplex PCR. The sample comprises 190,000 or so clones, 80% to 95% of which are singletons, and roughly 1.5% rests with the top ten.

Input material: blood. The TCR comes from a man younger than 35 in good health. The rearrangement links TRBV27 to TRBJ1-6; TRBD1 matches 8 bases. The CDR3 region is CASSPQQGVKGNSPLHF. The CDR3 bases are TGTGCCAGCAGTCCCCAACAGGGGGTAAAGGGGAATTCACCCCTCCACTTT.